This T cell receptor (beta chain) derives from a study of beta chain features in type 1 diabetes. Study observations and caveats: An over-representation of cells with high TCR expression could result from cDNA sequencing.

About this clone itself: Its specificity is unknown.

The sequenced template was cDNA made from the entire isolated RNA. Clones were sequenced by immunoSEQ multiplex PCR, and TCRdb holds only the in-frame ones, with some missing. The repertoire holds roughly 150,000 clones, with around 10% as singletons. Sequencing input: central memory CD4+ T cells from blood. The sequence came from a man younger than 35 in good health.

The CDR3, as DNA: TGTGCCAGCAGCTTAGGCGGACAGGGTAGAGATACGCAGTATTTT. This codes for CASSLGGQGRDTQYF. J is TRBJ2-3 and V is TRBV13, with 8 bases fitting TRBD1. The CDR3 is made up of 15 amino acids. The germline CDR1 and CDR2 sequences are PRHDT and FYEKMQ (reference sequence). V shed 0 bases and J 5 bases; nucleotides not matched to a gene: 4.